These T cell receptor beta chains were read from a single sample in a study of T cell responses to AZD1222 COVID-19 vaccine. Sequenced by immunoSEQ multiplex PCR; TCRdb stores in-frame clones only, minus some. The table has about 110,000 clones, nearly 90% seen once; the top ten hold approximately 4.8%. The sample in question was peripheral blood, obtained 28 days after the second AZD1222 dose. The receptors originated from an adult who received the AZD1222 COVID-19 vaccine. The CDR3 runs from the conserved cysteine through the conserved F or W. Fields, in order: CDR3 DNA, CDR3 protein, V gene, D gene, clone size, J gene. The D gene is left open where the match is weak. Clone size is not always given. Where it is, it says once, few, many or a class for expanded clones.

CDR3nt: TGTGCCAGCAGCCCTAGAGGGACAGGTTTCGACTATGGCTACACCTTC
CDR3aa: CASSPRGTGFDYGYTF
v_gene: TRBV7-9
d_gene: TRBD1
abundance: -
j_gene: TRBJ1-2

CDR3nt: TGTGCCAGCAGCACCTTGACAGTCCAACCCACTGAAGCTTTCTTT
CDR3aa: CASSTLTVQPTEAFF
v_gene: TRBV6-5
d_gene: -
abundance: -
j_gene: TRBJ1-1

CDR3nt: TGTGCCAGCAGCCAAGATGTGGGGGTCACCTTC
CDR3aa: CASSQDVGVTF
v_gene: TRBV3-1/TRBV3-2
d_gene: -
abundance: -
j_gene: TRBJ1-2

CDR3nt: TGTGCCAGCAGCTTTGGATGGGAGGGTCGGGTCACTGAAGCTTTCTTT
CDR3aa: CASSFGWEGRVTEAFF
v_gene: TRBV5-8
d_gene: -
abundance: once
j_gene: TRBJ1-1

CDR3nt: TGTGCCAGCAGCCAAGAGGGGCTAATAGGGAATTCACCCCTCCACTTT
CDR3aa: CASSQEGLIGNSPLHF
v_gene: TRBV3-1/TRBV3-2
d_gene: -
abundance: -
j_gene: TRBJ1-6

CDR3nt: TGTGCCAGCAGCTTAGCGGCAAATATCCAGTTCTTC
CDR3aa: CASSLAANIQFF
v_gene: TRBV7-2
d_gene: -
abundance: -
j_gene: TRBJ2-1

CDR3nt: TGCGCCAGCAGCTCGGGGAACAATGAGCAGTTCTTC
CDR3aa: CASSSGNNEQFF
v_gene: TRBV5-1
d_gene: -
abundance: -
j_gene: TRBJ2-1

CDR3nt: TGTGCCAGCAGTTACAGGGCACACCTCTCCTACAATGAGCAGTTCTTC
CDR3aa: CASSYRAHLSYNEQFF
v_gene: TRBV6-2/TRBV6-3
d_gene: -
abundance: -
j_gene: TRBJ2-1

CDR3nt: TGCGCCAGCAGCTCCGGGACAGTGACCGCCACCCTCCACTTT
CDR3aa: CASSSGTVTATLHF
v_gene: TRBV5-1
d_gene: TRBD1
abundance: -
j_gene: TRBJ1-6

CDR3nt: TGCGCCAGCAACACTGGGGAGCGGGAGAGGGTCTACGAGCAGTACTTC
CDR3aa: CASNTGERERVYEQYF
v_gene: TRBV5-1
d_gene: TRBD2
abundance: -
j_gene: TRBJ2-7

CDR3nt: TGTGCCACGCCCACCCGGGGCGGCCTACAAGAGACCCAGTACTTC
CDR3aa: CATPTRGGLQETQYF
v_gene: TRBV2
d_gene: -
abundance: -
j_gene: TRBJ2-5

CDR3nt: TGTGCCAGCAGCCCGGTGGTAACAGATACGCAGTATTTT
CDR3aa: CASSPVVTDTQYF
v_gene: TRBV5-6
d_gene: -
abundance: -
j_gene: TRBJ2-3

CDR3nt: TGTGCCAGCAGGGCCCGGGGCACTGAAGCTTTCTTT
CDR3aa: CASRARGTEAFF
v_gene: TRBV5-4
d_gene: -
abundance: -
j_gene: TRBJ1-1

CDR3nt: TGCGCCAGCAGCTTTTACCCGGGCCGGAGCTCCTACAATGAGCAGTTCTTC
CDR3aa: CASSFYPGRSSYNEQFF
v_gene: TRBV5-1
d_gene: -
abundance: -
j_gene: TRBJ2-1

CDR3nt: TGTGCCAGCAGCGGGGGACTAGTTAACACCATATATTTT
CDR3aa: CASSGGLVNTIYF
v_gene: TRBV2
d_gene: -
abundance: few
j_gene: TRBJ1-3

CDR3nt: TGTGCCAGCAGTCCGACGGGAGTTTTTTCGGGCTACACCTTC
CDR3aa: CASSPTGVFSGYTF
v_gene: TRBV27
d_gene: -
abundance: -
j_gene: TRBJ1-2

CDR3nt: TGTGCCAGCAGTAGACAGGGGAGCACCGGGGAGCTGTTTTTT
CDR3aa: CASSRQGSTGELFF
v_gene: TRBV6-6
d_gene: TRBD1
abundance: -
j_gene: TRBJ2-2

CDR3nt: TGCGCCAGCAGCCAATTTTCGGGGGCAAATGAAAAACTGTTTTTT
CDR3aa: CASSQFSGANEKLFF
v_gene: TRBV4-3
d_gene: -
abundance: -
j_gene: TRBJ1-4

CDR3nt: TGTGCTAGCAGCCCAGGGAGAGTAATTTCCTACAATGAGCAGTTCTTC
CDR3aa: CASSPGRVISYNEQFF
v_gene: TRBV7-7
d_gene: -
abundance: -
j_gene: TRBJ2-1

CDR3nt: TGCGCCAGCAGCTACGGGACTGTGGACACTGAAGCTTTCTTT
CDR3aa: CASSYGTVDTEAFF
v_gene: TRBV5-1
d_gene: -
abundance: -
j_gene: TRBJ1-1

CDR3nt: TGTGCCAGCAGCTCGGGACAGGGTAACACCGGGGAGCTGTTTTTT
CDR3aa: CASSSGQGNTGELFF
v_gene: TRBV5-8
d_gene: TRBD1
abundance: -
j_gene: TRBJ2-2

CDR3nt: TGTGCCATCAGTGAGTCCGGACAGTCCTCTGGAAACACCATATATTTT
CDR3aa: CAISESGQSSGNTIYF
v_gene: TRBV10-3
d_gene: -
abundance: -
j_gene: TRBJ1-3

CDR3nt: TGTGCCAGCAGTTTCGGACGGAATCAGCCCCAGCATTTT
CDR3aa: CASSFGRNQPQHF
v_gene: TRBV27
d_gene: -
abundance: -
j_gene: TRBJ1-5

CDR3nt: TGTGCCAGCAGGCCGAGGGGGCATTCCTACGAGCAGTACTTC
CDR3aa: CASRPRGHSYEQYF
v_gene: TRBV2
d_gene: TRBD1
abundance: -
j_gene: TRBJ2-7

CDR3nt: TGTGCCAGCAGCCAGGGGTACTATGGCTACACCTTC
CDR3aa: CASSQGYYGYTF
v_gene: TRBV3-1/TRBV3-2
d_gene: -
abundance: -
j_gene: TRBJ1-2

CDR3nt: TGTGCCAGCAGTGAAGCGCTTCTAGCGGGGGTTTTAGATACGCAGTATTTT
CDR3aa: CASSEALLAGVLDTQYF
v_gene: TRBV2
d_gene: TRBD2
abundance: -
j_gene: TRBJ2-3

CDR3nt: TGTGCCAGCAGTCTAGCTAGCGGGGGGGCACGCAATGAGCAGTTCTTC
CDR3aa: CASSLASGGARNEQFF
v_gene: TRBV7-8
d_gene: TRBD2
abundance: -
j_gene: TRBJ2-1

CDR3nt: TGTGCCAGCAGTGATTCGGGGCAAGGAGTCTATGGCTACACCTTC
CDR3aa: CASSDSGQGVYGYTF
v_gene: TRBV6-1
d_gene: -
abundance: -
j_gene: TRBJ1-2

CDR3nt: TGTGCCAGCAGCTTCTCGGGACAGGGGAATTCACCCCTCCACTTT
CDR3aa: CASSFSGQGNSPLHF
v_gene: TRBV5-5
d_gene: TRBD1
abundance: -
j_gene: TRBJ1-6

CDR3nt: TGTGCCAGCAGTTCACATGACAGGGGTTCCTACGAGCAGTACTTC
CDR3aa: CASSSHDRGSYEQYF
v_gene: TRBV7-8
d_gene: TRBD1
abundance: -
j_gene: TRBJ2-7

CDR3nt: TGTGCCAGCAGCTTGTCGGGACAGGGGTTTCTAAGGGACAATGAGCAGTTCTTC
CDR3aa: CASSLSGQGFLRDNEQFF
v_gene: TRBV5-5
d_gene: TRBD1
abundance: -
j_gene: TRBJ2-1

CDR3nt: TGTGCCAGCAGTGCACATGAAAAACTGTTTTTT
CDR3aa: CASSAHEKLFF
v_gene: TRBV2
d_gene: -
abundance: -
j_gene: TRBJ1-4

CDR3nt: TGTGCCAGCAGTCACAGCGATAGCAATCAGCCCCAGCATTTT
CDR3aa: CASSHSDSNQPQHF
v_gene: TRBV6-5
d_gene: -
abundance: few
j_gene: TRBJ1-5

CDR3nt: TGTGCCTGGGGACCGGGACAGGGGGCAGGGGAGACCCAGTACTTC
CDR3aa: CAWGPGQGAGETQYF
v_gene: TRBV30
d_gene: TRBD1
abundance: -
j_gene: TRBJ2-5

CDR3nt: TGTGCCAGCAGTAGGGGGGCAACTAATGAAAAACTGTTTTTT
CDR3aa: CASSRGATNEKLFF
v_gene: TRBV6-2/TRBV6-3
d_gene: -
abundance: -
j_gene: TRBJ1-4

CDR3nt: TGTGCCAGCCTCGGGACAGGGGAAGGCTACACCTTC
CDR3aa: CASLGTGEGYTF
v_gene: TRBV9
d_gene: TRBD1
abundance: few
j_gene: TRBJ1-2

CDR3nt: TGTGCCACCAGTGATCCCCCACAGGGAAGGGGGGATCAGCCCCAGCATTTT
CDR3aa: CATSDPPQGRGDQPQHF
v_gene: TRBV24-1
d_gene: -
abundance: -
j_gene: TRBJ1-5

CDR3nt: TGCGCCAGCGCCCGAAGGACAGCCTCCTACGAGCAGTACTTC
CDR3aa: CASARRTASYEQYF
v_gene: TRBV10-2
d_gene: -
abundance: -
j_gene: TRBJ2-7

CDR3nt: TGTGCCAGCAGCACCACCCAGGGGGCTCGGAATCAGCCCCAGCATTTT
CDR3aa: CASSTTQGARNQPQHF
v_gene: TRBV4-2
d_gene: TRBD1
abundance: -
j_gene: TRBJ1-5

CDR3nt: TGTGCCAGTAGCCCGGGACAGGGAGGCTACGAGCAGTACTTC
CDR3aa: CASSPGQGGYEQYF
v_gene: TRBV19
d_gene: TRBD1
abundance: -
j_gene: TRBJ2-7

CDR3nt: TGTGCCAGCAGCTTAGATCAGGTTGCTGAAGCTTTCTTT
CDR3aa: CASSLDQVAEAFF
v_gene: TRBV7-9
d_gene: -
abundance: -
j_gene: TRBJ1-1

CDR3nt: TGTGCCAGCAGCTGGGACAGGACGAGCTCCTACGAGCAGTACTTC
CDR3aa: CASSWDRTSSYEQYF
v_gene: TRBV11-1
d_gene: TRBD1
abundance: -
j_gene: TRBJ2-7

CDR3nt: TGTGCCAGCAGGGTAGCGGGACTCTACGAGCAGTACTTC
CDR3aa: CASRVAGLYEQYF
v_gene: TRBV7-2
d_gene: TRBD2
abundance: -
j_gene: TRBJ2-7

CDR3nt: TGTGCCAGTAGTCTCCCAGGGGGGACAAACACTGAAGCTTTCTTT
CDR3aa: CASSLPGGTNTEAFF
v_gene: TRBV19
d_gene: TRBD1
abundance: -
j_gene: TRBJ1-1

CDR3nt: TGTGCCAGCAGCTCGATTGGGGCCAACGTCCTGACTTTC
CDR3aa: CASSSIGANVLTF
v_gene: TRBV5-4
d_gene: -
abundance: -
j_gene: TRBJ2-6

CDR3nt: TGTGCCAGCAGCGTCCTTGGGGTTTTAACCGGGGAGCTGTTTTTT
CDR3aa: CASSVLGVLTGELFF
v_gene: TRBV9
d_gene: -
abundance: -
j_gene: TRBJ2-2

CDR3nt: TGTGCCAGTAGTATGTGGGGTAACACCGGGGAGCTGTTTTTT
CDR3aa: CASSMWGNTGELFF
v_gene: TRBV19
d_gene: -
abundance: -
j_gene: TRBJ2-2

CDR3nt: TGCAGCGTTGGGGCCGCAGGTGGCTCCTACGAGCAGTACTTC
CDR3aa: CSVGAAGGSYEQYF
v_gene: TRBV29-1
d_gene: -
abundance: once
j_gene: TRBJ2-7

CDR3nt: TGCAGCGGCGGACAGGGTAGGACCTACGAGCAGTACTTC
CDR3aa: CSGGQGRTYEQYF
v_gene: TRBV29-1
d_gene: TRBD1
abundance: once
j_gene: TRBJ2-7

CDR3nt: TGTGCCAGTAGTTCAGGGACGCTCGGCTACACCTTC
CDR3aa: CASSSGTLGYTF
v_gene: TRBV19
d_gene: -
abundance: few
j_gene: TRBJ1-2

CDR3nt: TGTGCCAGCAGGGAATACGGGGTGGATAATGAAAAACTGTTTTTT
CDR3aa: CASREYGVDNEKLFF
v_gene: TRBV27
d_gene: -
abundance: -
j_gene: TRBJ1-4

CDR3nt: TGCGCCAGCAGCGACCAGGGGCACACTGAAGCTTTCTTT
CDR3aa: CASSDQGHTEAFF
v_gene: TRBV5-1
d_gene: -
abundance: once
j_gene: TRBJ1-1

CDR3nt: TGCAGCGTTGGAGGGGGAAGCAATCAGCCCCAGCATTTT
CDR3aa: CSVGGGSNQPQHF
v_gene: TRBV29-1
d_gene: -
abundance: -
j_gene: TRBJ1-5